Below, 31 T cell receptor beta chains from the same sample are listed, as sequenced in a study of response to subunit inactivated influenza vaccine. From the RT-PCR reads, TCRdb called clonotypes with MiXCR, one entry per CDR3 protein. The data hold 710,000 or so distinct CDR3 sequences, with approximately 14% observed a single time. Here the sequenced sample was PBMCs from blood, taken less than 13 days after vaccination. These receptors originate from a man aged 50 or older who received an inactivated influenza vaccine.

This clonotype was observed a few times. The gene calls are TRBV5-6 and TRBJ2-1; D is perhaps TRBD1 or TRBD2 (5 bases each). The V end lost 2 bases, the J end lost 2 bases, and 17 bases lay between the germline ends. Germline CDR1 is SGHDT and CDR2 is YYEEEE. The CDR3 is 17 amino acids. CDR3 protein: CASSFGSGTPPYNEQFF. CDR3 bases: TGTGCCAGCAGCTTTGGCTCCGGGACCCCACCCTACAATGAGCAGTTCTTC.

V and J are TRBV20-1 and TRBJ1-1; D remains unclear. This CDR3 is 15 amino acids long. The germline CDR1 and CDR2 sequences are DFQATT and SNEGSKA (reference sequence). V was clipped by 0 bases and J by 1 base, with 12 bases between them. The chain's CDR3 is CSARDRRLGNTEAFF. CDR3 in DNA: TGCAGTGCTAGAGATCGGCGGCTGGGGAACACTGAAGCTTTCTTT.

The chain carries TRBV20-1 and TRBJ2-5; 7 bases map to TRBD1. The J segment lost 7 bases and the V segment lost 2 bases, leaving 10 bases of the junction unmatched. The CDR3 sequence is 14 residues long. Per the germline V gene, CDR1 is DFQATT and CDR2 is SNEGSKA (reference sequence). CDR3 DNA sequence: TGCAGTGCTAGATCACCCGACAGGGAAGTGACCCAGTACTTC. Amino acid sequence: CSARSPDREVTQYF.

J is TRBJ1-1 and V is TRBV21-1; no check of the table's D call, TRBD1, against the DNA was made. TRBV21-1 is listed as a pseudogene. This CDR3 comprises 17 residues. The CDR3 spells CASSKTVRTGLNTEAFF. The CDR3 region has the DNA TGTGCCAGCAGCAAAACTGTAAGGACAGGACTGAACACTGAAGCTTTCTTT.

V usage is TRBV5-5 and J usage is TRBJ2-7; 9 bases map to TRBD2. CDR3 length equals 15 residues. The junction had 3 bases not matched to a gene; V was cut back by 2 bases and J by 0 bases. Germline CDR1 reads SGHKS; CDR2 reads YYEKEE (reference sequence). CDR3 amino acids: CASSFYSGGSYEQYF. The CDR3 bases are TGTGCCAGCAGCTTTTATAGCGGGGGCTCCTACGAGCAGTACTTC.

This clonotype was counted only a few times. The V and J genes are TRBV20-1 and TRBJ2-2, with TRBD2 identical over 15 bases. With 6 bases clipped from V and 5 bases from J, the junction kept 4 bases outside the gene matches. The germline V gene has CDR1 DFQATT and CDR2 SNEGSKA (reference sequence). This CDR3 has 15 residues. The CDR3 nucleotides read TGCAGTGCAACCGGACTAGCGGGAGGGACCGGGGAGCTGTTTTTT. Translating gives CSATGLAGGTGELFF.

This chain uses TRBV11-2 with TRBJ2-6; the D is unclear. CDR1 is SGHAT and CDR2 is FQNNGV in the germline V gene. Trimming took 0 bases from V and 5 from J, leaving 5 bases between them. The CDR3 sequence is 14 residues long. CDR3 loop: CASSLEARANVLTF. Written as DNA, the CDR3 is TGTGCCAGCAGCTTAGAAGCTAGGGCCAACGTCCTGACTTTC.

The V and J genes are TRBV19 and TRBJ2-7; TRBD2 aligns across 7 bases. Germline V gene data show CDR1 as LNHDA and CDR2 as SQIVND (reference sequence). Trimming took 5 bases from V and 2 from J; bases not matched to a gene: 9. This CDR3 spans 15 amino acids. The CDR3 protein is CASSLVGRETYEQYF. The CDR3 DNA reads TGTGCCAGTAGTTTGGTTGGGAGGGAAACCTACGAGCAGTACTTC.

V and J are TRBV6-7 and TRBJ2-3; no clear D gene. TRBV6-7 is labeled an ORF, and its function is uncertain. V was pared by 4 bases and J by 3 bases, with 8 bases between. CDR3 size: 13 residues. The DNA for the CDR3 is TGTGCCAGCAGTTCGCCTTTAACAGATACGCAGTATTTT. It is translated as CASSSPLTDTQYF.

This clonotype was seen at least ten times. The V and J genes are TRBV4-3 and TRBJ2-2; no definite D call. The germline CDR1 and CDR2 sequences are LGHNA and YSLEER. V was shortened by 0 bases and J by 4 bases, with 9 bases between the two germline ends. CDR3 length: 15 residues. CDR3 region: CASSQDRLATGELFF. CDR3 coding DNA: TGCGCCAGCAGCCAAGATCGGTTAGCCACCGGGGAGCTGTTTTTT.

This clonotype was counted only a few times. The chain couples TRBV9 to TRBJ2-2; 10 nucleotides match TRBD2. CDR1 and CDR2 from the germline V gene are SGDLS and YYNGEE. V gave up 4 bases and J gave up 0 bases; unmatched junction bases: 6. This CDR3 comprises 17 residues. The CDR3 reads CASSRGLAVANTGELFF. The CDR3 DNA reads as TGTGCCAGCAGCAGAGGACTAGCGGTCGCGAACACCGGGGAGCTGTTTTTT.

This clonotype occurred a few times. The chain is built from TRBV9 and TRBJ1-4; 9 bases align to TRBD1. V trimming: 4 bases; J trimming: 8 bases; junction bases outside the gene matches: 6. In germline, CDR1 is SGDLS, CDR2 YYNGEE. There are 14 residues in the CDR3. CDR3 loop: CASSPGTGREKLFF. The CDR3 DNA reads as TGTGCCAGCAGCCCGGGGACAGGGCGGGAAAAACTGTTTTTT.

The V call is TRBV7-8, the J call TRBJ1-6; TRBD1 matches at 9 bases. V lost 5 bases to trimming and J lost 4 bases; unmatched junction nucleotides: 15. The CDR3 is made up of 19 amino acids. Germline lookup yields CDR1 SGHVS and CDR2 FQNEAQ. The CDR3 protein is CASSPKPPNRGQYNSPLHF. Written as DNA, the CDR3 is TGTGCCAGCAGCCCCAAGCCTCCAAACAGGGGGCAATATAATTCACCCCTCCACTTT.

This clonotype was detected only a few times. The chain has TRBV5-1 and TRBJ2-3; D is unclear. Germline V gives CDR1 SGHRS, CDR2 YFSETQ. V was trimmed by 1 base and J by 0 bases, leaving 12 bases between them. The CDR3 has 16 residues. CDR3 bases: TGCGCCAGCAGCTTGAAGCGCGTCGGAAGCACAGATACGCAGTATTTT. It codes for CASSLKRVGSTDTQYF.

V gene TRBV29-1 combines with J gene TRBJ1-1, with TRBD1 matching over 7 bases. V shed 4 bases, J shed 5 bases, and the junction held 4 bases outside the gene matches. Germline V gives CDR1 SQVTM, CDR2 ANQGSEA. This CDR3 has 12 residues. The CDR3 is CSVAGGGTEAFF. The CDR3 coding sequence is TGCAGCGTTGCAGGGGGAGGAACTGAAGCTTTCTTT.

This clonotype was recorded a few times. This chain uses TRBV20-1 with TRBJ2-7, with TRBD1 identical over 9 bases. The CDR3 has 15 amino acids. The junction had 14 bases not matched to a gene; V was cut back by 5 bases and J by 6 bases. The germline V gene encodes CDR1 DFQATT and CDR2 SNEGSKA (reference sequence). CDR3 sequence reads: CSAGRPGQGSAEQYF. The CDR3, as DNA: TGCAGTGCTGGACGACCGGGACAGGGTTCCGCCGAGCAGTACTTC.

The V gene is TRBV2, the J gene TRBJ1-6; weak D call: TRBD1 (5 bases). CDR1 is SNHLY and CDR2 is FYNNEI in the germline V gene. The ends were cut back, 1 base at V and 5 bases at J, with 9 bases in the middle. The CDR3 consists of 15 residues. Here the CDR3 DNA reads TGTGCCAGCAGTGAAGGGGGGGAAAATAATTCACCCCTCCACTTT. Its translation is CASSEGGENNSPLHF.

The chain uses TRBV11-2 and TRBJ1-5, with 8 bases matching TRBD1. Looked up from germline, CDR1 is SGHAT and CDR2 is FQNNGV. This CDR3 contains 17 residues. J gave up 6 bases and V 0 bases, and 10 bases lay outside the gene matches. CDR3 amino acids: CASSLDWARGRVQPQHF. CDR3 coding DNA: TGTGCCAGCAGCTTAGATTGGGCCAGGGGGCGGGTTCAGCCCCAGCATTTT.

The chain carries TRBV14 and TRBJ1-1; no definite D call. The CDR3 is 19 amino acids. Germline CDR1 reads SGHDN; CDR2 reads FVKESK. The V end was cut by 0 bases, the J end by 0 bases, with 20 bases between. Here the CDR3 DNA reads TGTGCCAGCAGCCAAGACGGGGTCCCGACGGAAGCCTTGAACACTGAAGCTTTCTTT. Amino acids: CASSQDGVPTEALNTEAFF.

The V and J genes are TRBV27 and TRBJ2-1; tentatively, D is TRBD1 (6 bases). The CDR3 is made up of 13 amino acids. Germline V gene lookup returns CDR1 MNHEY and CDR2 SMNVEV (reference sequence). V lost 2 bases, J lost 9 bases, and 11 bases lay in between. This chain's CDR3 is CASSLNRVVEQFF. DNA of the CDR3: TGTGCCAGCAGTTTAAACAGGGTGGTTGAGCAGTTCTTC.

The chain recombines TRBV7-2 with TRBJ2-7; no definite D call. Germline V gene data show CDR1 as SGHTA and CDR2 as FQGNSA. The CDR3 is 12 amino acids. The ends were cut back, 5 bases at V and 7 bases at J, with 12 bases in the middle. The CDR3 loop is CASSQAPVEQYF. The DNA for the CDR3 is TGTGCCAGCAGCCAAGCCCCAGTGGAGCAGTACTTC.

In its sample, this clonotype was seen a few times. The V call is TRBV20-1, the J call TRBJ2-7, with TRBD2 identical over 7 bases. The germline CDR1 and CDR2 sequences are DFQATT and SNEGSKA (reference sequence). Trimming at V came to 1 base and at J to 7 bases, leaving 7 bases not matched to a gene. This CDR3 is 13 amino acids long. CDR3 residues: CSARGSGLREQYF. For the CDR3, the DNA is TGCAGTGCTAGAGGTAGCGGGCTACGAGAGCAGTACTTC.

This sequence joins TRBV23-1 and TRBJ2-7; 9 bases map to TRBD1. TRBV23-1 is noted as an ORF with a role that remains uncertain. The ends lost 0 bases at V and 4 bases at J; junction bases unmatched: 7. CDR3 length equals 16 residues. DNA for the CDR3: TGCGCCAGCAGTCAATCTACCCCAGGACAGGGGTACGAGCAGTACTTC. Its protein product is CASSQSTPGQGYEQYF.

This clonotype was observed a few times. CDR3 DNA: TGCAGTGCTTACGGGACTAGCGGGGCCAGAATTACAGATACGCAGTATTTT. Its translation: CSAYGTSGARITDTQYF. The chain uses TRBV20-1 and TRBJ2-3, with 13 bases matching TRBD2. Per germline, CDR1 DFQATT and CDR2 SNEGSKA (reference sequence). J was trimmed by 3 bases and V by 5 bases; bases with no gene match: 11. CDR3 size: 17 residues.

The chain recombines TRBV6-2 or TRBV6-3 with TRBJ1-2; D is unclear. Trimming cost V 0 bases and J 0 bases, with 14 bases left between them. Germline V gene sequence: CDR1 MNHEY, CDR2 SVGEGT. The CDR3 is 17 amino acids. The chain's CDR3 is CASSYSTRRAPNYGYTF. The CDR3 DNA reads TGTGCCAGCAGTTACTCGACGAGGAGGGCCCCTAACTATGGCTACACCTTC.

V and J are TRBV7-2 and TRBJ2-5; a possible D gene is TRBD1 (6 bases). The CDR3 runs to 15 residues. From germline, CDR1 is SGHTA and CDR2 FQGNSA. V dropped 5 bases and J dropped 2 bases, with 15 bases sitting between them. CDR3 in amino acids: CASSEARGSQETQYF. The DNA for the CDR3 is TGTGCCAGCAGCGAAGCGAGGGGGTCACAAGAGACCCAGTACTTC. The whole variable domain, filled in from reference TRBV7-2 and TRBJ2-5, reads GAGVSQSPSNKVTEKGKDVELRCDPISGHTALYWYRQSLGQGLEFLIYFQGNSAPDKSGLPSDRFSAERTGGSVSTLTIQRTQQEDSAVYLCASSEARGSQETQYFGPGTRLLVL.

This clonotype was found a few times. The V call is TRBV15, the J call TRBJ1-1, with 11 positions matching TRBD1. The CDR3 covers 16 residues. The V and J ends lost 5 bases and 4 bases, in that order; junction bases with no gene match: 9. In germline, CDR1 is LNHNV, CDR2 YYDKDF (reference sequence). CDR3 sequence (DNA): TGTGCCACCAGCTCGGACAGGGGGCGTAAGGGCACTGAAGCTTTCTTT. Amino acid sequence: CATSSDRGRKGTEAFF.

In regard to this clonotype: The germline gene is not matched at one end of the junction; a read error may be the cause. V and J are TRBV28 and TRBJ2-5; 7 nucleotides match TRBD1. The CDR3 runs to 12 residues. Germline values: CDR1 MDHEN, CDR2 SYDVKM. The CDR3 sequence is CASSGPERGQGF. CDR3 nucleotide sequence: TGTGCCAGCAGTGGGCCCGAAAGGGGGCAGGGCTTC.

This clonotype was detected a few times. The V gene is TRBV10-3, the J gene TRBJ2-7; 10 nucleotides line up with TRBD1. Germline trimming cut 6 bases from V and 6 bases from J; bases unmatched to any gene: 5. CDR1 ENHRY and CDR2 SYGVKD come from the germline V gene. The CDR3 spans 13 residues. CDR3 nucleotide sequence: TGTGCCATCAGCTCGGGACAGGGGTCCGAGCAGTACTTC. This sequence encodes CAISSGQGSEQYF.

With respect to this clonotype: A read error may produce the germline difference seen at one junction end. The chain employs TRBV18 and TRBJ2-7; D remains unclear. Germline loops: CDR1 KGHSH, CDR2 LQKENI. The CDR3 runs to 15 residues. The CDR3 region is CASSPRSTTLGEQYF. CDR3 coding DNA: TGTGCTAGCTCACCACGTAGCACGACCTTGGGAGAGCAGTACTTC. Variable domain in full (rest from reference TRBV18 and TRBJ2-7): NAGVMQNPRHLVRRRGQEARLRCSPMKGHSHVYWYRQLPEEGLKFMVYLQKENIIDESGMPKERFSAEFPKEGPSILRIQQVVRGDSAAYFCASSPRSTTLGEQYFGPGTRLTVT.

This clonotype was seen a few times. CDR3 in DNA: TGTGCCAGCAGGCCCCGGGGACAGGGGAACTACAATGAGCAGTTCTTC. This sequence encodes CASRPRGQGNYNEQFF. The chain employs TRBV28 and TRBJ2-1, with 10 bases aligning to TRBD1. This CDR3 region has 16 residues. Germline V gives CDR1 MDHEN, CDR2 SYDVKM. The ends lost 6 bases at V and 3 bases at J; junction bases unmatched: 8.